This note documents a single T cell receptor beta chain sequence. Its antigen is unknown. The junction departs from the called germline gene at one end, perhaps through a read error. This entry is derived from a study of cytomegalovirus exposure and HLA in healthy donors. Study findings and constraints: Most TCR beta V segments were productive about 87% or about 30% of the time in an earlier analysis. Generally TCR sequences proved uncommon, though certain public TCRs appeared in numerous donors.

With 60 Vbeta and 13 Jbeta primers, the PCR was carried out. Profiled with immunoSEQ multiplex PCR; TCRdb holds only in-frame clones, not every one. This sample carries tens of thousands of clones, more than 90% of them seen once, and the ten largest clones take approximately 2.4%. This sequence originates from a woman aged 18-29 years in good health and CMV-seronegative. Sequencing was performed on PBMCs.

This CDR3 is CSSSLLTSGLYNEQFF. The CDR3 DNA is TGTTCCAGCAGCTTATTGACTAGCGGACTATACAATGAGCAGTTCTTC. The chain employs TRBV7-9 and TRBJ2-1, with TRBD2 matching over 9 bases. Germline V gene lookup returns CDR1 SEHNR and CDR2 FQNEAQ (reference sequence). CDR3 length equals 16 residues.